Below are 21 T cell receptor beta chains sequenced from a single sample in a study of response to subunit inactivated influenza vaccine. A single record per CDR3 protein comes from TCRdb applying MiXCR to the RT-PCR reads. The top ten clones hold around 12% of a sample with 160,000 or so distinct CDR3 sequences, 9.5% to 13% of them seen once. The sequencing used non-naive T cells sorted from PBMCs, collected 45 days after vaccination. Receptors were obtained from a man aged 50-59 years who received an inactivated influenza vaccine.

The chain has TRBV7-2 and TRBJ2-4; perhaps TRBD1 as D (6 bases). Per the germline V gene, CDR1 is SGHTA and CDR2 is FQGNSA. Trimming left V 3 bases short and J 5 bases short, with 14 bases between. CDR3 length equals 15 residues. The CDR3 sequence is CASSFGRGPQNIQYF. The DNA for the CDR3 is TGTGCCAGCAGCTTCGGCAGGGGCCCCCAAAACATTCAGTACTTC.

The CDR3 here is CASSDSGSAYGYTF. CDR3 bases: TGTGCCAGCAGTGATTCGGGGAGCGCTTATGGCTACACCTTC. This chain joins TRBV6-1 and TRBJ1-2; D is ambiguous. This CDR3 spans 14 amino acids. V was trimmed by 3 bases and J by 5 bases, leaving 13 bases between them. The germline CDR1 and CDR2 sequences are MNHNS and SASEGT.

This clonotype was picked up many times. The chain combines TRBV20-1 with TRBJ1-6; the D gene is possibly TRBD1 (5 bases). The CDR3 sequence is 14 residues long. V was pared by 3 bases and J by 6 bases, with 12 bases between. Germline lookup yields CDR1 DFQATT and CDR2 SNEGSKA (reference sequence). CDR3 in DNA: TGCAGTGCTAGTGGGCAGGGTTCTAATTCACCCCTCCACTTT. Translating gives CSASGQGSNSPLHF.

This clonotype came up a few times. The chain is built from TRBV27 and TRBJ1-5; D is perhaps TRBD1 (5 bases). The CDR3 loop spans 14 amino acids. Trimming took off 8 bases at V and 7 bases at J, with 18 bases between the two ends. Germline V gene data show CDR1 as MNHEY and CDR2 as SMNVEV (reference sequence). The CDR3 is CASAAGGVNQPQHF. The DNA of the CDR3 is TGTGCCAGCGCCGCGGGAGGGGTAAACCAGCCCCAGCATTTT.

This clonotype was seen more than once but under ten times. CDR3 sequence: CASSLPNYGYTF. The CDR3 bases are TGCGCCAGCAGCTTGCCTAACTATGGCTACACCTTC. V gene TRBV5-1 combines with J gene TRBJ1-2; D unclear. Trimming stripped 1 base from V and 0 bases from J, with 1 base between. The CDR3 is made up of 12 amino acids. Per germline, CDR1 SGHRS and CDR2 YFSETQ.

This clonotype showed up many times. The chain uses TRBV29-1 and TRBJ2-7, with TRBD1 matching 9 bases. There are 12 residues in the CDR3. The trim removed 4 bases at V and 6 bases at J, leaving 4 bases unmatched. The germline CDR1 and CDR2 sequences are SQVTM and ANQGSEA. This CDR3 reads CSVGRQGGEQYF. CDR3 in DNA: TGCAGCGTTGGGCGACAGGGGGGCGAGCAGTACTTC.

The chain carries TRBV12-3 or TRBV12-4 and TRBJ2-5; the D is unclear. CDR3 size: 13 residues. V lost 2 bases and J 4 bases, leaving 8 bases between the germline ends. CDR3 protein: CASSLFQVETQYF. The CDR3 DNA reads TGTGCCAGCAGTTTATTCCAGGTAGAGACCCAGTACTTC.

CDR3 sequence: CASSGDRGSYEQYF. CDR3 DNA: TGTGCCAGCAGTGGAGACAGGGGGTCCTACGAGCAGTACTTC. This chain joins TRBV25-1 and TRBJ2-7, with TRBD1 matching over 9 bases. The CDR3 length is 14 residues. V lost 4 bases and J lost 1; bases outside the gene matches: 2. Germline V CDR1 and CDR2: MGHDK, SYGVNS.

This clonotype was seen many times. The J gene is TRBJ2-3, the V gene TRBV4-1, with D possibly TRBD1 on 6 matching bases. The CDR3 has 13 residues. Trimming took off 1 base at V and 10 bases at J, with 12 bases between the two ends. The germline V gene has CDR1 MGHRA and CDR2 YSYEKL. The chain's CDR3 is CASSQVTAGAQYF. The CDR3 region has the DNA TGCGCCAGCAGCCAAGTGACGGCAGGGGCGCAGTATTTT.

This chain links TRBV7-9 with TRBJ1-2; 10 bases align to TRBD1. The CDR3 is 15 amino acids. With V trimmed by 5 bases and J by 9 bases, 12 bases remained unmatched. The germline V gene encodes CDR1 SEHNR and CDR2 FQNEAQ (reference sequence). The CDR3 reads CASSPEVRTGGSYTF. For the CDR3, the DNA is TGTGCCAGCAGCCCCGAGGTCCGGACAGGGGGGAGCTACACCTTC.

This clonotype has ten or more counts. CDR3 bases: TGCAGTGCTGTTAGCGGGAGTAGCGATGGTGAGCAGTTCTTC. It yields the protein CSAVSGSSDGEQFF. V and J are TRBV20-1 and TRBJ2-1; TRBD2 matches at 9 bases. CDR1 is DFQATT and CDR2 is SNEGSKA in the germline V gene (reference sequence). This CDR3 has 14 amino acids. J gave up 9 bases and V 5 bases, and 11 bases lay outside the gene matches.

This clonotype was observed at least ten times. This chain connects TRBV7-2 to TRBJ2-5, with 14 positions matching TRBD2. The CDR3 loop spans 16 amino acids. The germline V gene encodes CDR1 SGHTA and CDR2 FQGNSA. Trimming removed 4 bases from V and 5 bases from J; junction bases left unmatched: 6. CDR3 amino acids: CASSSGTSGGYETQYF. The CDR3 DNA reads TGTGCCAGCAGCTCTGGGACTAGCGGGGGATATGAGACCCAGTACTTC.

This chain links TRBV21-1 with TRBJ2-7. TRBV21-1 is a documented pseudogene. The CDR3 is 13 amino acids. This CDR3 reads CASSKAQGYEQYF. CDR3 nucleotide sequence: TGTGCCAGCAGCAAAGCGCAGGGATACGAGCAGTACTTC.

This clonotype has a handful of counts. The V and J genes are TRBV24-1 and TRBJ2-7, with a possible D match to TRBD2 (5 bases). Germline-derived CDR1 and CDR2 are KGHDR and SFDVKD. The CDR3 covers 15 residues. V was shortened by 3 bases and J by 0 bases, with 11 bases between the two germline ends. The chain's CDR3 is CATSDPLASSYEQYF. The CDR3 bases are TGTGCCACCAGTGATCCCCTAGCAAGCTCCTACGAGCAGTACTTC.

This clonotype was seen at least ten times. V usage is TRBV11-2 and J usage is TRBJ1-1; D unresolved. The CDR3 has 13 amino acids. Per germline, CDR1 SGHAT and CDR2 FQNNGV. V was clipped by 3 bases and J by 4 bases, with 9 bases between them. The CDR3 here is CASSFRMGTEAFF. The CDR3 DNA sequence: TGTGCCAGCAGCTTTAGGATGGGCACTGAAGCTTTCTTT.

This clonotype was recorded many times. The chain uses TRBV9 and TRBJ2-3, with 7 bases identical to TRBD2. Germline V gives CDR1 SGDLS, CDR2 YYNGEE. The V gene end was trimmed by 8 bases and the J gene end by 8 bases; junction bases not matched to a gene: 14. CDR3 length equals 14 residues. The CDR3 region has the DNA TGTGCCAGTTCTCTCGCGGGAGAGTTAGGTACGCAGTATTTT. As protein: CASSLAGELGTQYF.

This chain links TRBV29-1 with TRBJ2-1, with D unresolved. Trimming stripped 2 bases from V and 5 bases from J, with 4 bases between. The CDR3 has 11 residues. CDR1 is SQVTM, CDR2 ANQGSEA, per germline. CDR3 in amino acids: CSVERHNEQFF. As DNA, the CDR3 is TGCAGCGTTGAACGGCACAATGAGCAGTTCTTC.

The chain couples TRBV2 to TRBJ2-5; the match to TRBD2 covers 10 bases. V shed 6 bases and J 3 bases; nucleotides not matched to a gene: 4. CDR1 and CDR2 (germline): SNHLY, FYNNEI. CDR3 length: 14 amino acids. This CDR3 reads CASRVSGGKETQYF. The CDR3 DNA reads TGTGCCAGCAGAGTTAGCGGGGGGAAAGAGACCCAGTACTTC.

The chain links TRBV6-1 to TRBJ2-3; possibly TRBD2 for D (6 bases). The CDR3 is 15 amino acids. From germline, CDR1 is MNHNS and CDR2 SASEGT. Trimming took off 6 bases at V and 4 bases at J, with 17 bases between the two ends. In DNA, the CDR3 is TGTGCCAGCAGCATGGGACTCCCTGGGGCAGATACGCAGTATTTT. This codes for CASSMGLPGADTQYF.

Comments on this clonotype: This CDR3 fails to terminate in the conserved phenylalanine or tryptophan, so it likely reflects a read error. The DNA is left out, because the CDR3 cannot be placed on it with certainty; the CDR3 is given as TCRdb lists it. The gene calls are TRBV6-4 and TRBJ2-7; the table's TRBD2 call for D was not verified on the DNA. Germline V lookup: CDR1 MRHNA, CDR2 SNTAGT. With termini counted, the CDR3 has 13 amino acids. The CDR3 region is CASSGGRRRGCTL.

J is TRBJ2-2 and V is TRBV7-2; no clear D gene. CDR1 and CDR2 from the germline V gene are SGHTA and FQGNSA. The V and J ends lost 3 bases and 2 bases respectively, with 7 bases between them. This CDR3 is built from 14 residues. The CDR3 spells CASSLTGNTGELFF. In DNA, the CDR3 is TGTGCCAGCAGCTTGACTGGCAACACCGGGGAGCTGTTTTTT.